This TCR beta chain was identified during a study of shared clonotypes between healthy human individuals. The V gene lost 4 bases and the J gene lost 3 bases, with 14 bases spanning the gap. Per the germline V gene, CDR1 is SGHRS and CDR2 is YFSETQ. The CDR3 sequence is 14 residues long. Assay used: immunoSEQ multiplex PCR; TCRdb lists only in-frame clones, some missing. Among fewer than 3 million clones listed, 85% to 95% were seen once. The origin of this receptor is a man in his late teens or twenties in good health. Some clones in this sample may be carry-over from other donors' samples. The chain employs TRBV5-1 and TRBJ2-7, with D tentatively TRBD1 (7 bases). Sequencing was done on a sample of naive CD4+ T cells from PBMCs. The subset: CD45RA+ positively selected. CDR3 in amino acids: CASSIAGGLYEQYF. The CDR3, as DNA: TGCGCCAGCAGCATCGCAGGGGGGCTCTACGAGCAGTACTTC. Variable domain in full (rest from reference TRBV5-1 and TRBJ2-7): KAGVTQTPRYLIKTRGQQVTLSCSPISGHRSVSWYQQTPGQGLQFLFEYFSETQRNKGNFPGRFSGRQFSNSRSEMNVSTLELGDSALYLCASSIAGGLYEQYFGPGTRLTVT.